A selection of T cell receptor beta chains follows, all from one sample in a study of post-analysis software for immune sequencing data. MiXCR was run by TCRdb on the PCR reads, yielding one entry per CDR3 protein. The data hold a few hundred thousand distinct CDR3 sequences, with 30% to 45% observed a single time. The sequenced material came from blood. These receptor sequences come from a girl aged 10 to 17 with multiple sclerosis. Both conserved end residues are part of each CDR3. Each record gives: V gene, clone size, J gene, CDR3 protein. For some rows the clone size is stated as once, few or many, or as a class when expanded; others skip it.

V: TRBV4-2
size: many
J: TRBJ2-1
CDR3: CASSQEEPGLAGPRSYNEQFF

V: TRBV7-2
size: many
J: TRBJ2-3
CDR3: CASSSSYLAGGSTDTQYF

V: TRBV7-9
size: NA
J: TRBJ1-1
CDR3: CASSFGPDRPMNTEAFF

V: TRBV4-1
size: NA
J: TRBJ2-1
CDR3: CASSLLRTELVANEQFF

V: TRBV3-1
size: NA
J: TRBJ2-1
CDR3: CASSLDSDEQFF

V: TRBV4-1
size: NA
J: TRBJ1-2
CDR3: CASSQTDSVNYGYTF

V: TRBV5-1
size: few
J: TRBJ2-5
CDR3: CASSYRQVQETQYF

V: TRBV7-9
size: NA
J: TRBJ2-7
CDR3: CASSLSSGQGIYEQYF

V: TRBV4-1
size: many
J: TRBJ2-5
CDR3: CASSQEDRSGETQYF

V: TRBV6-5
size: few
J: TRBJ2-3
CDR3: CASSSPGLHRRIPSTDTQYF

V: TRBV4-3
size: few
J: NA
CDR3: CASSQTLAHEQYF

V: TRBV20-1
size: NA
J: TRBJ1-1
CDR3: CSAGVLQRGRAFF

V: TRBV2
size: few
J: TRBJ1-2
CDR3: CASSGGQGSANYGYTF

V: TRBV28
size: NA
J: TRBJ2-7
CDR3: CASSIQVSYEQYF

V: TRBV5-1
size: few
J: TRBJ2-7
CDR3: CASSLLTGSGYEQYF

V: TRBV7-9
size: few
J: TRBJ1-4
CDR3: CASSFGTGSEKLFF

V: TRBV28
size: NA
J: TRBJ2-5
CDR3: CASRGDRGKTQYF

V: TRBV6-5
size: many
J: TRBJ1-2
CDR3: CASSYDRTYNYGYTF

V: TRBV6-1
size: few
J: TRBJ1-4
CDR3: CASRVQPRGTGVTNEKLFF

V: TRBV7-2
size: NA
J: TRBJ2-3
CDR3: CASSQKRGVSTDTQYF

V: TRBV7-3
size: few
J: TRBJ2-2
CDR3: CASSLSNTGELFF

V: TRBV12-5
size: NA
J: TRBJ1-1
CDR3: CASGPQPRGRGEAFF

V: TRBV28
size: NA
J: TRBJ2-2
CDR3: CASAHLRQGNTGELFF

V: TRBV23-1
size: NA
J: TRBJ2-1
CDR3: CASSQSRATVSVSEQFF

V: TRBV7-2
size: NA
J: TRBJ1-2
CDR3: CAGSPDGGRFANYGYTF

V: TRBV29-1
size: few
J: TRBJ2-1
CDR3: CSVVMGPSYNEQFF

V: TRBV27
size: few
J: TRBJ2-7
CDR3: CASTWEGTGGYEQYF

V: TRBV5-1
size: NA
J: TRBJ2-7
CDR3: CASSLDLGGAGAYEQYF

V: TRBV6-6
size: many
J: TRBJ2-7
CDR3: CASTLGRVPYEQYF

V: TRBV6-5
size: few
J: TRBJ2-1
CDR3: CASSSITGGEGNEQFF

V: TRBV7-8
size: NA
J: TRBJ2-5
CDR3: CASSLPWGGGETQYF

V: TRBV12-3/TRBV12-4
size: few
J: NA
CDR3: CASSHPLAGGFYEQYF

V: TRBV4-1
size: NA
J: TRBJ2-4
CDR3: CASSQEGRTQNIQYF

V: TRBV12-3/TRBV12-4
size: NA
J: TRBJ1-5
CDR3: CASSRTGPASNQPQHF

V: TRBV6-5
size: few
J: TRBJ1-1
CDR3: CASSYSGENTEAFF

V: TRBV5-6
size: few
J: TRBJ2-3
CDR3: CASSLGPRGKADTQYF

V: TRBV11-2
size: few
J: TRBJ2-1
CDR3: CASSPQGTSYNEQFF

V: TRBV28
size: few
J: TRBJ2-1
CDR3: CASRSHNEQFF

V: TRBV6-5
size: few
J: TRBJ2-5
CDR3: CASRATSGETQYF

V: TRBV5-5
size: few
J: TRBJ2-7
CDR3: CASSPFESLYEQYF

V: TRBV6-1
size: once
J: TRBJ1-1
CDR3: CASSGGGGIAYTEAFF

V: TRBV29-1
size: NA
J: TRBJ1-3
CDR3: CSVVAAGNTIYF

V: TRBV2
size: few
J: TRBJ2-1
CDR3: CASNQGLGNEQFF

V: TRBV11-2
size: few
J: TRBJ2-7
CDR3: CASSLVVEQYF

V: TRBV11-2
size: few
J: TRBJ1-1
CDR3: CASSFSGQAFF

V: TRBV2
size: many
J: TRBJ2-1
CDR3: CASSFSGVYNEQFF

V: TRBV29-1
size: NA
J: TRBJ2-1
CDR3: CSASASGGYNEQFF

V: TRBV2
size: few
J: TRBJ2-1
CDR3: CASSLLAGGREQFF

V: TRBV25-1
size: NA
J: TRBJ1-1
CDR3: CASSPYLTATRRDTEAFF

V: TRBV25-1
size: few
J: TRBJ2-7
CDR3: CASSRLLAGTGPYEQYF

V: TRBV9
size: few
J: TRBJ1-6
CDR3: CASSATDRGIIPNSPLHF

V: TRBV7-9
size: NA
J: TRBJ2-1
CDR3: CASSSSGRGDPSYNEQFF

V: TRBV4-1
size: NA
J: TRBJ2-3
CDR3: CASSQAVAGATDTQYF

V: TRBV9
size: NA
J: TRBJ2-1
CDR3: CASSVGGYEEQFF

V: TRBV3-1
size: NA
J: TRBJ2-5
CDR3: CASRETPGETQYF